The clone carrying this T cell receptor (beta chain) came up many times. CDR1 SGHVS and CDR2 FQNEAQ come from the germline V gene. V gave up 5 bases and J gave up 5 bases; unmatched junction bases: 12. The CDR3 has 18 amino acids. The data are from a study of human T cells and chemical hapten exposure. TCRdb used MiXCR to reprocess the RACE reads, holding one entry per CDR3 protein. The sample records roughly 380,000 distinct CDR3 sequences, about 4.8% being singletons. Time point indicated: patch test 1, 2 weeks after DPC sensitization. Treatment indicated: therapeutic diphenylcyclopropenone sensitization with weekly scalp DPC.

The sequence derives from a woman aged 45-65 years with alopecia areata. Some clones in this sample may be carry-over from other donors' samples. This chain connects TRBV7-8 to TRBJ1-6, with 10 bases matching TRBD1. Sequenced here: whole blood, sampled in connection with sensitization to the hapten diphenylcyclopropenone (DPC). This CDR3 is CASSHRQGAKTDNSPLHF. The CDR3 DNA follows: TGTGCCAGCAGCCACCGACAGGGGGCTAAAACGGATAATTCACCCCTCCACTTT.